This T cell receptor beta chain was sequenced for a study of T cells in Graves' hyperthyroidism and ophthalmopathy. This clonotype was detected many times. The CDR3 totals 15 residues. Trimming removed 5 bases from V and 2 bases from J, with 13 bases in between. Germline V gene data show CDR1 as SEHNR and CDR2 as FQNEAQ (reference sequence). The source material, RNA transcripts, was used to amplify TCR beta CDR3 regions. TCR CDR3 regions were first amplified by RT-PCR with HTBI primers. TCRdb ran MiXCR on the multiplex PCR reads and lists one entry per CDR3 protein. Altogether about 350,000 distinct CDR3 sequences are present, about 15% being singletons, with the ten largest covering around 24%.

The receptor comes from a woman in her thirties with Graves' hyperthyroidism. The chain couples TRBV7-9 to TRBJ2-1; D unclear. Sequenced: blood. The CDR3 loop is CASSPPMSAYNEQFF. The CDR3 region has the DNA TGTGCCAGCAGCCCCCCGATGTCAGCCTACAATGAGCAGTTCTTC.